Listed here are 23 T cell receptor beta chains from one sample, sequenced in a study of immune characterization of retroperitoneal liposarcoma. TCRdb analysed the PCR reads with MiXCR anew, one entry per CDR3 protein. The data contain under 2,000 distinct CDR3 sequences, about 42% of them seen just once; the ten biggest clones take up about a fifth. Sequences were obtained from tumor tissue. The receptor set was obtained from a female donor with retroperitoneal liposarcoma.

V gene TRBV6-5 combines with J gene TRBJ1-6; TRBD1 agrees at 8 bases. Germline CDR1 is MNHEY and CDR2 is SVGAGI. The V segment lost 2 bases and the J segment 7 bases; nucleotides outside the gene matches: 16. The CDR3 spans 19 residues. The CDR3 spells CASSYQTLGGRGHNSPLHF. CDR3 DNA sequence: TGTGCCAGCAGTTACCAAACGTTGGGGGGCAGGGGGCACAATTCACCCCTCCACTTT.

By sample share, this clonotype is large. The chain joins TRBV6-1 to TRBJ2-5, with D possibly matching TRBD2 (6 bases). The last part of the DNA fits TRBJ2-1 better; the J call may be wrong. There are 13 residues in the CDR3. CDR1 is MNHNS and CDR2 is SASEGT in the germline V gene. The CDR3, as DNA: TGTGCCAGCAGTGAACGGGAGCAAGAGACCCAGTTCTTC. It codes for CASSEREQETQFF.

The chain employs TRBV6-5 and TRBJ2-6; no clear D. The CDR3 spans 15 residues. The germline CDR1 and CDR2 sequences are MNHEY and SVGAGI. V shed 8 bases and J shed 0 bases, with 11 bases lying between them. This chain's CDR3 is CASRPDRSGANVLTF. As DNA, the CDR3 is TGTGCCAGCCGCCCGGACCGCTCTGGGGCCAACGTCCTGACTTTC.

This clonotype is large. J is TRBJ2-5 and V is TRBV7-2; no clear D. Trimming removed 2 bases from V and 4 bases from J, with 14 bases in between. The germline gives CDR1 SGHTA, CDR2 FQGNSA. The CDR3 has 15 amino acids. CDR3: CASSLIQLPGETQYF. Written as DNA, the CDR3 is TGTGCCAGCAGCTTAATCCAGCTCCCCGGAGAGACCCAGTACTTC. Full variable domain (remainder filled in from reference TRBV7-2 and TRBJ2-5): GAGVSQSPSNKVTEKGKDVELRCDPISGHTALYWYRQSLGQGLEFLIYFQGNSAPDKSGLPSDRFSAERTGGSVSTLTIQRTQQEDSAVYLCASSLIQLPGETQYFGPGTRLLVL.

This chain links TRBV6-1 with TRBJ2-3; 12 bases are shared with TRBD2. The J call is uncertain, as TRBJ2-5 better fits the DNA end. The CDR3 extends over 17 amino acids. The germline gives CDR1 MNHNS, CDR2 SASEGT. The CDR3, as DNA: TGTGCCAGCAGTGAAGCACCGGGACTAGCGGGTTGGGAGACCCAGTACTTC. Translated, it gives CASSEAPGLAGWETQYF.

This chain connects TRBV6-1 to TRBJ1-6, with TRBD1 matching 9 bases. The CDR3 contains 14 residues. Per the germline V gene, CDR1 is MNHNS and CDR2 is SASEGT. J gave up 6 bases and V 8 bases, and 5 bases lay outside the gene matches. The chain's CDR3 is CASGQGSSNSPLHF. CDR3 coding DNA: TGTGCCAGCGGACAGGGGAGTAGTAATTCACCCCTCCACTTT.

In this sample, this clonotype turned up a few times. The rearrangement joins TRBV6-4 to TRBJ2-1, with 7 bases that match TRBD2. The CDR3 has 15 amino acids. CDR1 is MRHNA and CDR2 is SNTAGT in the germline V gene. With V trimmed by 2 bases and J by 1 base, 2 bases remained unmatched. CDR3 residues: CASSDGAGSYNEQFF. The CDR3 nucleotides read TGTGCCAGCAGTGACGGAGCGGGATCCTACAATGAGCAGTTCTTC.

The DNA of the CDR3 is TGTGCCAGCAGCTTTAACAGGGGAGAGCAGTTCTTC. Encoded protein: CASSFNRGEQFF. The chain is built from TRBV11-3 and TRBJ2-1; TRBD1 matches at 7 bases. V lost 3 bases, J lost 10 bases, and 3 bases stayed unmatched. CDR1 and CDR2 from the germline V gene are SGHNT and YENEEA. The CDR3 has 12 residues.

This chain uses TRBV6-6 with TRBJ2-1; no reliable D call. The end of the DNA is better explained by TRBJ2-7, so the J call may be wrong. Germline assignment: CDR1 MNHNY and CDR2 SVGAGI (reference sequence). This CDR3 spans 11 amino acids. The CDR3 DNA reads as TGTGCCAGCAGCACATGGGGCGAGCAGTACTTC. Its protein is CASSTWGEQYF.

Only one count was recorded for this clonotype. This chain joins TRBV7-2 and TRBJ2-4; 9 bases fit TRBD2. The CDR3 runs to 15 residues. Germline CDR1 reads SGHTA; CDR2 reads FQGNSA. V dropped 2 bases and J dropped 13; count of bases not matched to a gene: 12. As DNA, the CDR3 is TGTGCCAGCAGCTTAATGAGCGGGGGGTACAATGAGCAGTACTTC. It yields the protein CASSLMSGGYNEQYF.

In its sample, this clonotype was seen a few times. The chain has TRBV6-5 and TRBJ2-1; TRBD2 agrees at 7 bases. Germline CDR1 and CDR2: MNHEY and SVGAGI. Trimming cost V 2 bases and J 2 bases; bases outside gene matches: 6. The CDR3 is 16 residues long. The CDR3 nucleotides are TGTGCCAGCAGTTACCGGGGAGGGGTAGCCTACAATGAGCAGTTCTTC. Protein sequence: CASSYRGGVAYNEQFF.

This clonotype was counted once. V and J are TRBV7-2 and TRBJ2-1, with 9 bases aligning to TRBD1. The closer fit of TRBJ2-7 to the DNA end suggests the J call may be wrong. CDR1 SGHTA and CDR2 FQGNSA come from the germline V gene. The CDR3 totals 15 residues. CDR3 protein: CASSSPGTGSGEQYF. The CDR3 coding sequence is TGTGCCAGCAGCTCTCCCGGGACAGGGTCAGGCGAGCAGTACTTC.

The J gene is TRBJ2-1, the V gene TRBV6-1; 9 positions match TRBD2. Germline V lookup: CDR1 MNHNS, CDR2 SASEGT. The CDR3 is 16 residues long. V was clipped by 1 base and J by 7 bases; unmatched bases: 8. The CDR3 loop is CASSEEASGIGNEQFF. The CDR3 DNA reads as TGTGCCAGCAGTGAAGAGGCTAGCGGGATAGGTAATGAGCAGTTCTTC.

The chain links TRBV6-1 to TRBJ2-1; D ambiguous. The J call is in doubt because the DNA end fits TRBJ2-7 better. This CDR3 is 11 amino acids long. The germline CDR1 and CDR2 sequences are MNHNS and SASEGT. CDR3 amino acids: CAASHFYEQYF. The CDR3 DNA reads TGTGCCGCCAGCCATTTCTACGAGCAGTACTTC.

This clonotype has a handful of counts. The conserved phenylalanine or tryptophan is not found at the CDR3 terminus, so this likely reflects a read error. The rearrangement joins TRBV7-2 to TRBJ2-1; a weak D match, TRBD2 (6 bases). CDR3 size: 18 residues. Germline V gives CDR1 SGHTA, CDR2 FQGNSA. The germline V and J ends were trimmed by 1 base and 1 base, with 17 bases remaining between them. The CDR3, as DNA: TGTGCCAGCAGCTTAGTTGTGTGGGAGGCAGGTTCCTACAATGAGCAGTTCTTA. Its translation is CASSLVVWEAGSYNEQFL.

This chain joins TRBV27 and TRBJ2-2; D is unclear. The CDR3 has 15 amino acids. Germline lookup yields CDR1 MNHEY and CDR2 SMNVEV (reference sequence). The V end lost 6 bases, the J end lost 7 bases, and 18 bases lay between the germline ends. CDR3 loop: CASSLMRSSHGELFF. The CDR3, as DNA: TGTGCCAGCAGCTTAATGCGGAGCAGCCACGGGGAGCTGTTTTTT.

The rearrangement joins TRBV6-5 to TRBJ2-2, with 8 bases fitting TRBD1. V shed 8 bases, J shed 3 bases, and the junction held 8 bases outside the gene matches. This CDR3 contains 15 residues. The germline V gene encodes CDR1 MNHEY and CDR2 SVGAGI. CDR3 DNA: TGTGCCAGCGTAACCGGGACAGGTTACACCGGGGAGCTGTTTTTT. Its protein is CASVTGTGYTGELFF.

V is TRBV10-1 and J is TRBJ2-1; D is possibly TRBD2 (6 bases). Germline values: CDR1 WNHNN, CDR2 SYGVQD (reference sequence). Deletions cut 2 bases from V and 8 bases from J, with 16 bases between. The CDR3 runs 15 residues. CDR3 residues: CASSETGGPLHEQFF. In DNA, the CDR3 is TGCGCCAGCAGTGAGACAGGAGGGCCTTTGCATGAGCAGTTCTTC.

This clonotype is termed large (0.1 to 1%). V usage is TRBV24-1 and J usage is TRBJ1-1; no clear D gene. The CDR3 spans 13 residues. The ends were cut back, 6 bases at V and 1 base at J, with 8 bases in the middle. Germline lookup yields CDR1 KGHDR and CDR2 SFDVKD. DNA for the CDR3: TGTGCCACCAGTTCCCGGACGAACACTGAAGCTTTCTTT. This gives the protein CATSSRTNTEAFF.

The genes are TRBV12-3 or TRBV12-4 and TRBJ2-1; 13 nucleotides align to TRBD2. J lost 5 bases, V lost 0 bases, and 4 bases had no gene match. The CDR3 has 17 amino acids. The CDR3 DNA reads as TGTGCCAGCAGTTTAGCGCTAGGGACTAGCGGGGACAATGAGCAGTTCTTC. Translation gives CASSLALGTSGDNEQFF.

This sequence joins TRBV7-2 and TRBJ2-1; the D call may be TRBD1 or TRBD2 (6 bases each). Trimming took 1 base from V and 4 from J, leaving 11 bases between them. The CDR3 has 15 amino acids. The V gene's germline CDR1 is SGHTA and CDR2 FQGNSA. The CDR3 bases are TGTGCCAGCAGCTTAGACGGGGGCCTGTACAATGAGCAGTTCTTC. It yields the protein CASSLDGGLYNEQFF.

The chain has TRBV6-8 and TRBJ2-1; 10 nucleotides match TRBD2. TRBJ2-5 matches the DNA end more closely, so the J call is doubtful. The CDR3 spans 12 residues. Germline lookup yields CDR1 MNHGY and CDR2 SAAAGT. The CDR3 nucleotides are TGTGCCACACGAGCGGGAGGGGAGACCCAGTACTTC. Translation gives CATRAGGETQYF.

The J gene is TRBJ2-1, the V gene TRBV7-2; TRBD2 aligns across 7 bases. V shed 2 bases, J shed 10 bases, and the junction held 11 bases outside the gene matches. This CDR3 is 15 amino acids long. Germline loops: CDR1 SGHTA, CDR2 FQGNSA. The chain's CDR3 is CASSLKPSGTHEQFF. The CDR3 DNA is TGTGCCAGCAGCTTAAAGCCTAGCGGTACTCACGAGCAGTTCTTC.